This TCR beta chain is from a study of regulatory T cells in long-lasting Graves disease. Study at large: More than 5 years of antithyroid drugs with positive TSH receptor antibodies defined persistent Graves' disease.

Whole-study findings and limits: Those with persistent disease had in common more public clonotypes (2,741) than new patients (about 970). Relative to newly diagnosed Graves' patients, persistent ones had lower TCR diversity.

Points on this clonotype: The antigen is undetermined.

CDR3-region Arm-PCR and iRepertoire HTBI primers produced the TCR beta libraries. TCRdb re-called the multiplex PCR reads with MiXCR, one entry per CDR3 protein. The sample carries a few hundred thousand distinct CDR3 sequences, approximately 22% recorded once. From germline, CDR1 is MNHEY and CDR2 SVGEGT. This CDR3 spans 15 amino acids. Trimming cost V 5 bases and J 2 bases; bases outside gene matches: 7. Time point indicated: persistent/refractory GD, antithyroid drugs over 5 years with positive TRAb. Extracted RNA from PBMCs served as the source of the TCR library. The chain employs TRBV6-2 or TRBV6-3 and TRBJ2-5; TRBD2 matches 8 bases. The sample consisted of peripheral blood mononuclear cells (PBMCs), taken when the disease was refractory, from a patient treated with antithyroid drugs. This clonotype was obtained from a female donor with Graves disease. The CDR3 bases are TGTGCCAGCAGTGCAGTAGCGGGATGGCAAGAGACCCAGTACTTC. Translated, it gives CASSAVAGWQETQYF.